The 25 T cell receptor beta chains presented below share a single source sample, sequenced in a study of cytomegalovirus exposure and HLA in healthy donors. PCR employed 60 Vbeta and 13 Jbeta primers. Here immunoSEQ multiplex PCR was the method, and the copy in TCRdb shows in-frame clones only, minus some. Found here are around 94,000 clones, roughly 76% of them singletons; the top ten hold around 20%. The sample comprised PBMCs. The receptor set was obtained from an older woman in good health and CMV-seropositive.

A single count supports this clone. This sequence joins TRBV7-9 and TRBJ2-7; the match to TRBD1 covers 8 bases. This CDR3 region has 16 residues. The V gene end was trimmed by 5 bases and the J gene end by 2 bases; junction bases not matched to a gene: 11. Germline V CDR1 and CDR2: SEHNR, FQNEAQ (reference sequence). CDR3: CASSPMGRGPTYEQYF. The CDR3 region has the DNA TGTGCCAGCAGCCCAATGGGCAGGGGGCCAACCTACGAGCAGTACTTC.

The sample holds a few counts of this clone. The chain uses TRBV30 and TRBJ1-2, with D perhaps TRBD1 (5 bases). The length of the CDR3 is 13 residues. Germline lookup yields CDR1 GTSNPN and CDR2 SVGIG (reference sequence). Trimming pared 0 bases from V and 6 bases from J, leaving 11 bases between. The CDR3 DNA sequence: TGTGCCTGGAGTGTGGGCAGGGCTAATGGCTACACCTTC. Amino acid sequence: CAWSVGRANGYTF. The variable domain in full, with the rest retrieved from reference TRBV30 and TRBJ1-2, is SQTIHQWPATLVQPVGSPLSLECTVEGTSNPNLYWYRQAAGRGLQLLFYSVGIGQISSEVPQNLSASRPQDRQFILSSKKLLLSDSGFYLCAWSVGRANGYTFGSGTRLTVV.

The DNA of the CDR3 is TGTGCCAGCAGGGGGGCCTTGGGGTTCCACGAGCAGTACTTC. Translation: CASRGALGFHEQYF. V gene TRBV6-5 combines with J gene TRBJ2-7; D perhaps matches TRBD1 (6 bases). V shed 6 bases and J shed 5 bases, with 17 bases lying between them. CDR3 length: 14 residues. In germline, CDR1 is MNHEY, CDR2 SVGAGI.

This clone is hyperexpanded (1% or more) in the sample. The chain combines TRBV4-1 with TRBJ1-2, with D perhaps matching TRBD1 (5 bases). The CDR3 totals 15 residues. In germline, CDR1 is MGHRA, CDR2 YSYEKL. Trimming removed 0 bases from V and 6 bases from J, with 14 bases in between. For the CDR3, the DNA is TGCGCCAGCAGCCAAGAAAGACTGGCCAGGGATGGCTACACCTTC. Translated: CASSQERLARDGYTF.

This clone was detected a few times. V and J are TRBV9 and TRBJ2-1, with 8 bases lining up with TRBD2. The V segment lost 3 bases and the J segment 6 bases; nucleotides outside the gene matches: 5. Germline lookup yields CDR1 SGDLS and CDR2 YYNGEE. The CDR3 spans 14 residues. The CDR3 sequence is CASSGSGNGNEQFF. CDR3 bases: TGTGCCAGCAGCGGTAGCGGGAATGGCAATGAGCAGTTCTTC.

The genes are TRBV5-1 and TRBJ1-5, with no clear D. The CDR3 is made up of 14 amino acids. Germline V gives CDR1 SGHRS, CDR2 YFSETQ. Between the trimmed V and J ends, which lost 2 bases and 5 bases, there was a span of 11 bases. In nucleotides, the CDR3 is TGCGCCAGCAGCTTCACAGCCGGGGATCAGCCCCAGCATTTT. Translation gives CASSFTAGDQPQHF. The full variable domain, completed using reference TRBV5-1 and TRBJ1-5, is KAGVTQTPRYLIKTRGQQVTLSCSPISGHRSVSWYQQTPGQGLQFLFEYFSETQRNKGNFPGRFSGRQFSNSRSEMNVSTLELGDSALYLCASSFTAGDQPQHFGDGTRLSIL.

The chain is built from TRBV2 and TRBJ2-4, with 9 positions matching TRBD2. The J segment lost 3 bases and the V segment lost 6 bases, leaving 9 bases of the junction unmatched. Germline V lookup: CDR1 SNHLY, CDR2 FYNNEI. The CDR3 contains 16 residues. The CDR3 reads CASSRVSSGDKNIQYF. In DNA, the CDR3 is TGTGCCAGCAGCCGTGTTTCTAGCGGGGACAAAAACATTCAGTACTTC.

In this sample, this clone turned up a few times. This rearrangement joins TRBV6-1 to TRBJ2-3; 9 bases agree with TRBD2. Germline-derived CDR1 and CDR2 are MNHNS and SASEGT. With V trimmed by 2 bases and J by 1 base, 1 base remained unmatched. The CDR3 spans 15 residues. CDR3 residues: CASSELAGRTDTQYF. CDR3 bases: TGTGCCAGCAGTGAACTAGCGGGACGCACAGATACGCAGTATTTT.

The chain carries TRBV19 and TRBJ2-2, with D maybe TRBD1 (5 bases). CDR1 and CDR2 (germline): LNHDA, SQIVND (reference sequence). Trimming shortened V by 10 bases and J by 1 base, and 13 bases separated the two germline ends. The CDR3 totals 14 residues. As DNA, the CDR3 is TGTGCCACCTCCGTCCAGGGGAACACCGGGGAGCTGTTTTTT. Translating gives CATSVQGNTGELFF.

This clone was found a few times. V and J are TRBV2 and TRBJ2-7; 8 nucleotides align to TRBD2. Per germline, CDR1 SNHLY and CDR2 FYNNEI. The CDR3 has 12 residues. The V and J ends lost 10 bases and 1 base, in that order; junction bases with no gene match: 3. The CDR3 loop is CATAGGSYEQYF. The CDR3 nucleotides read TGTGCCACGGCGGGGGGTTCCTACGAGCAGTACTTC.

The gene calls are TRBV19 and TRBJ2-1, with D possibly TRBD2 on 7 matching bases. Trimming shortened V by 7 bases and J by 1 base, and 35 bases separated the two germline ends. The CDR3 length is 22 residues. Germline-derived CDR1 and CDR2 are LNHDA and SQIVND (reference sequence). In DNA form, the CDR3 reads TGTGCCAGTACCAAAAGACGAGGGGGGGACCCCTTGCTAAGGGGGTCCTACAATGAGCAGTTCTTC. It encodes CASTKRRGGDPLLRGSYNEQFF.

A single count supports this clone. This sequence joins TRBV11-3 and TRBJ2-2; 15 nucleotides agree with TRBD2. The germline CDR1 and CDR2 sequences are SGHNT and YENEEA. V was pared by 4 bases and J by 4 bases, with 1 base of the junction left unmatched. The CDR3 contains 16 residues. The CDR3 region has the DNA TGTGCCAGCAGCTGGGGACTAGCGGGAGGCACCGGGGAGCTGTTTTTT. Its protein product is CASSWGLAGGTGELFF.

This clone is a singleton in its sample. V and J are TRBV19 and TRBJ2-7; weak D call: TRBD2 (6 bases). Germline V gene sequence: CDR1 LNHDA, CDR2 SQIVND (reference sequence). The ends were cut back, 4 bases at V and 5 bases at J, with 18 bases in the middle. The CDR3 has 15 amino acids. The CDR3 loop reads CASSTLFGGEDEQYF. CDR3 DNA sequence: TGTGCCAGTAGTACCTTGTTCGGGGGAGAGGACGAGCAGTACTTC. Using reference TRBV19 and TRBJ2-7 for the parts outside the CDR3, the full variable domain is DGGITQSPKYLFRKEGQNVTLSCEQNLNHDAMYWYRQDPGQGLRLIYYSQIVNDFQKGDIAEGYSVSREKKESFPLTVTSAQKNPTAFYLCASSTLFGGEDEQYFGPGTRLTVT.

A few counts support this clone. The chain recombines TRBV28 with TRBJ1-1, with TRBD1 matching 9 bases. Germline CDR1 reads MDHEN; CDR2 reads SYDVKM. This CDR3 is 15 amino acids long. With 7 bases clipped from V and 4 bases from J, the junction kept 10 bases outside the gene matches. CDR3 nucleotide sequence: TGTGCCAGCACCATAACTCGACAGGGGGGCACTGAAGCTTTCTTT. Translation gives CASTITRQGGTEAFF.

This sequence joins TRBV5-1 and TRBJ2-2; 8 nucleotides agree with TRBD2. In germline, CDR1 is SGHRS, CDR2 YFSETQ. CDR3 length: 18 amino acids. The V and J ends lost 0 bases and 0 bases, in that order; junction bases with no gene match: 7. In nucleotides, the CDR3 is TGCGCCAGCAGCTTGGCCAAGGCAGCGGGGGCGAACACCGGGGAGCTGTTTTTT. This encodes CASSLAKAAGANTGELFF. The variable domain in full, with the rest retrieved from reference TRBV5-1 and TRBJ2-2, is KAGVTQTPRYLIKTRGQQVTLSCSPISGHRSVSWYQQTPGQGLQFLFEYFSETQRNKGNFPGRFSGRQFSNSRSEMNVSTLELGDSALYLCASSLAKAAGANTGELFFGEGSRLTVL.

The chain couples TRBV5-1 to TRBJ2-7; 12 bases line up with TRBD2. This CDR3 contains 17 residues. V shed 3 bases, J shed 4 bases, and the junction held 11 bases outside the gene matches. The V gene's germline CDR1 is SGHRS and CDR2 YFSETQ. The CDR3 DNA reads as TGCGCCAGCAGCTGGGACCCGACTAGCGGGAGTTATTACGAGCAGTACTTC. The encoded protein is CASSWDPTSGSYYEQYF.

This clone was detected a few times. The V call is TRBV29-1, the J call TRBJ2-1; the match to TRBD2 covers 7 bases. The V segment lost 4 bases and the J segment 4 bases; nucleotides outside the gene matches: 4. Germline V CDR1 and CDR2: SQVTM, ANQGSEA. The CDR3 contains 13 residues. CDR3 in amino acids: CSVAGGSYNEQFF. The CDR3 DNA is TGCAGCGTTGCGGGCGGGAGTTACAATGAGCAGTTCTTC.

J is TRBJ2-7 and V is TRBV11-2; TRBD1 matches at 7 bases. CDR3 length: 14 amino acids. Unmatched junction bases numbered 8, after V lost 3 bases and J lost 6 bases. Germline CDR1 is SGHAT and CDR2 is FQNNGV. The chain's CDR3 is CASSLRQGGSEQYF. The CDR3 nucleotides are TGTGCCAGCAGCTTGAGACAGGGTGGTTCCGAGCAGTACTTC.

This clone was observed a handful of times. This rearrangement joins TRBV7-6 to TRBJ2-1; TRBD2 matches at 11 bases. The germline gives CDR1 SGHVS, CDR2 FNYEAQ. With V trimmed by 5 bases and J by 4 bases, 4 bases remained unmatched. The CDR3 spans 15 residues. CDR3 residues: CASSPGLAEYNEQFF. For the CDR3, the DNA is TGTGCCAGCAGCCCGGGACTAGCGGAATACAATGAGCAGTTCTTC.

This chain joins TRBV28 and TRBJ2-7; TRBD2 matches at 7 bases. V lost 10 bases and J lost 3; bases outside the gene matches: 12. The CDR3 consists of 14 residues. Germline V gene lookup returns CDR1 MDHEN and CDR2 SYDVKM. Here the CDR3 reads CATALNGRFYEQYF. In DNA form, the CDR3 reads TGTGCCACCGCACTCAACGGGAGGTTCTACGAGCAGTACTTC.

J is TRBJ1-5 and V is TRBV5-4; no clear D. CDR3 length: 13 residues. Germline CDR1 SGHNT, CDR2 YYREEE (reference sequence). Deletions cut 3 bases from V and 4 bases from J, with 8 bases between. CDR3 nucleotides: TGTGCCAGCAGCTCACTACCAAATCAGCCCCAGCATTTT. It codes for CASSSLPNQPQHF.

The chain carries TRBV4-1 and TRBJ2-1; tentatively, D is TRBD1 (5 bases). This CDR3 spans 15 amino acids. Germline CDR1 MGHRA, CDR2 YSYEKL. Trimming pared 3 bases from V and 2 bases from J, leaving 11 bases between. CDR3 amino acids: CASSQTATPYNEQFF. As DNA, the CDR3 is TGCGCCAGCAGCCAGACAGCTACCCCCTACAATGAGCAGTTCTTC.

The V call is TRBV7-9, the J call TRBJ1-4, with D tentatively TRBD1 (5 bases). Deletions cut 6 bases from V and 1 base from J, with 12 bases between. The length of the CDR3 is 15 residues. CDR1 and CDR2 from the germline V gene are SEHNR and FQNEAQ (reference sequence). The CDR3 region is CASSSGDRTNEKLFF. Written as DNA, the CDR3 is TGTGCCAGCAGTTCCGGCGACAGAACTAATGAAAAACTGTTTTTT.

The chain carries TRBV10-3 and TRBJ2-1, with 11 positions matching TRBD2. Germline V gene lookup returns CDR1 ENHRY and CDR2 SYGVKD. The CDR3 length is 14 residues. V lost 10 bases to trimming and J lost 4 bases; unmatched junction nucleotides: 6. Written as DNA, the CDR3 is TGTGCCAGCCTTGGGACTAGCGGTTACAATGAGCAGTTCTTC. This codes for CASLGTSGYNEQFF.

This chain uses TRBV6-6 with TRBJ1-5, with no clear D. Germline CDR1 MNHNY, CDR2 SVGAGI (reference sequence). The V and J ends lost 2 bases and 6 bases respectively, with 11 bases between them. This CDR3 is 14 amino acids long. The chain's CDR3 is CASSYTPPVQPQHF. The CDR3 coding sequence is TGTGCCAGCAGTTACACACCCCCCGTTCAGCCCCAGCATTTT.